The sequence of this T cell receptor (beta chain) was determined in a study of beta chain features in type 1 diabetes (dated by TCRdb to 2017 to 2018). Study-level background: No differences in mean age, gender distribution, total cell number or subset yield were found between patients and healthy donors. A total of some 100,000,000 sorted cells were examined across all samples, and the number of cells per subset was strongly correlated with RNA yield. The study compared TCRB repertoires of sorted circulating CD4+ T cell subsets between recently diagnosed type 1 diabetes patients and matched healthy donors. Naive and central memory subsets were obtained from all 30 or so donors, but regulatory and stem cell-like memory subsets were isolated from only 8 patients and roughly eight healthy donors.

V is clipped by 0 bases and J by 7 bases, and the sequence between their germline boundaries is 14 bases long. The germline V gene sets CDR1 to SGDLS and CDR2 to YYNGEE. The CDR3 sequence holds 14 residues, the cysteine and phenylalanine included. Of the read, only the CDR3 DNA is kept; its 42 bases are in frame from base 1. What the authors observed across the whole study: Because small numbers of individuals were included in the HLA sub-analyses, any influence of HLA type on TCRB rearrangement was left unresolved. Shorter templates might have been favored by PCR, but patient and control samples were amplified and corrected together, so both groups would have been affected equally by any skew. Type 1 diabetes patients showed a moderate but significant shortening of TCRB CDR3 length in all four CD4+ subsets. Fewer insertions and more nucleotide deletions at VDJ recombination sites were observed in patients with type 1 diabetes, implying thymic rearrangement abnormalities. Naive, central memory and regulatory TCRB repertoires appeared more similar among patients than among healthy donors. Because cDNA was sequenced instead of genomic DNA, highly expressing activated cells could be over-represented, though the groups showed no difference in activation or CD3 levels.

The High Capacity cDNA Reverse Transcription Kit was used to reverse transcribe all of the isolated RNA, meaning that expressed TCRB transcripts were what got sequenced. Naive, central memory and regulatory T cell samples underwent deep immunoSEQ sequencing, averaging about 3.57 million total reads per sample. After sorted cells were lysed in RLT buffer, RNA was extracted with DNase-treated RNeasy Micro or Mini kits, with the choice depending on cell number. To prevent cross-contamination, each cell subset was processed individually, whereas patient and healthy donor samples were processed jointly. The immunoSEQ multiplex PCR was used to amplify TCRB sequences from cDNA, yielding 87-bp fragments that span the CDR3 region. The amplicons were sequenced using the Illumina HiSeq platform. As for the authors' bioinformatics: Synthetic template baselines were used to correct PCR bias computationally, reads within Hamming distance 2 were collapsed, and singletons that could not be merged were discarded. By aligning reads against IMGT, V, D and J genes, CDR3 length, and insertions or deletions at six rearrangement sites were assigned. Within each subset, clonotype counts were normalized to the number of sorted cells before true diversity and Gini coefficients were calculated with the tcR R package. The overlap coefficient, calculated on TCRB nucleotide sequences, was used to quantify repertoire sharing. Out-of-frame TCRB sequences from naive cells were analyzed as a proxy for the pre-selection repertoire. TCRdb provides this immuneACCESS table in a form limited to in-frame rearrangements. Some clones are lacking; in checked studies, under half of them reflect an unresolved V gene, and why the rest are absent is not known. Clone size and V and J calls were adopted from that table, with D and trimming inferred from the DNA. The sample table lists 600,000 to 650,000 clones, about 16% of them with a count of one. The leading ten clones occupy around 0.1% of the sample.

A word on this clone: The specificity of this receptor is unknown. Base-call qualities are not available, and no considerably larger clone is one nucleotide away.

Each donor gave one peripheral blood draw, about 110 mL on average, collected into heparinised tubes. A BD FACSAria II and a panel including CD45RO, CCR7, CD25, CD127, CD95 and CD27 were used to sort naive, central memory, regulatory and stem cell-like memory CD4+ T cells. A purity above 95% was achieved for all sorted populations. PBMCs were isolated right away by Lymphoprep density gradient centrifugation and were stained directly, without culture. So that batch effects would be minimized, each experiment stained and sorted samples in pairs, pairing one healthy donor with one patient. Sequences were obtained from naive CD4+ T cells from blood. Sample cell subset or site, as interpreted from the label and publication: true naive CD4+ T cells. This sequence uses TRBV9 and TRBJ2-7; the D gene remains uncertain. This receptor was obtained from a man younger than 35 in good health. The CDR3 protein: CASSVAGWQVEQYF. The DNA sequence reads TGTGCCAGCAGCGTAGCGGGTTGGCAGGTAGAGCAGTACTTC.